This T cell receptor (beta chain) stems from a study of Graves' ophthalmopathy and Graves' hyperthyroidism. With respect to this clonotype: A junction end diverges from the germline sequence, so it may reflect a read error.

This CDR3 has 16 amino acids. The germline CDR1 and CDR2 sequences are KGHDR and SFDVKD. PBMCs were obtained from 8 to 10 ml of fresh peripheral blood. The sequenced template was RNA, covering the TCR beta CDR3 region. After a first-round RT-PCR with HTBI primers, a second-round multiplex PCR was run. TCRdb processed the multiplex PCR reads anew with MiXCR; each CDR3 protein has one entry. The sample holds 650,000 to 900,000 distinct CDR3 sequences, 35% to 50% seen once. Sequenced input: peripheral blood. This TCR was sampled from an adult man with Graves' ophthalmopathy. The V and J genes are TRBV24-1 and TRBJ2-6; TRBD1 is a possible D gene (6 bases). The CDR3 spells CASSPYRASGANVLTF. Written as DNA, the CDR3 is TGTGCCAGCAGTCCATACAGGGCCTCTGGGGCCAACGTCCTGACTTTC.